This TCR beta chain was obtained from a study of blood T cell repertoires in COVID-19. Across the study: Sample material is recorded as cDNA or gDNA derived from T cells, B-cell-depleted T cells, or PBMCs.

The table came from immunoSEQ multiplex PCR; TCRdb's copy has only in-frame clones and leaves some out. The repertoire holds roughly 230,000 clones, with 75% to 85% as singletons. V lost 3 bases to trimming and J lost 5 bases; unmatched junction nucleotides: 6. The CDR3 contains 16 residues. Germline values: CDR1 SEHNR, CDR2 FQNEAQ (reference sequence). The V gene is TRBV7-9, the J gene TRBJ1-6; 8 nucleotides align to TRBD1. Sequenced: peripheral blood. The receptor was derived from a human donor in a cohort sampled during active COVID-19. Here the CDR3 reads CASSLSDRGNNSPLHF. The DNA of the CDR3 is TGTGCCAGCAGCTTGTCCGACAGGGGAAATAATTCACCCCTCCACTTT.